The 8 T cell receptor beta chains below come from one sample, sequenced in a study of blood T cell repertoires in COVID-19. Clones were sequenced by immunoSEQ multiplex PCR, and TCRdb holds only the in-frame ones, with some missing. The sample holds around 270,000 clones; about 89% are singletons and the top ten take over 2%. Sequenced: peripheral blood. All receptors derive from a woman aged 50 to 60 with acute or convalescent COVID-19.

The V call is TRBV7-8, the J call TRBJ2-2; a possible D gene is TRBD2 (6 bases). Germline CDR1 and CDR2: SGHVS and FQNEAQ. V lost 5 bases and J lost 0, with 19 bases in between. CDR3 size: 18 residues. The CDR3 region is CASSLRLVLPSNTGELFF. For the CDR3, the DNA is TGTGCCAGCAGCCTAAGACTAGTTCTCCCGTCGAACACCGGGGAGCTGTTTTTT. The whole variable domain, remainder taken from reference TRBV7-8 and TRBJ2-2, is GAGVSQSPRYKVAKRGQDVALRCDPISGHVSLFWYQQALGQGPEFLTYFQNEAQLDKSGLPSDRFFAERPEGSVSTLKIQRTQQEDSAVYLCASSLRLVLPSNTGELFFGEGSRLTVL.

CDR3 bases: TGTGCCAGCAGTGTGGCGACTGTCAATGAGCAGTTCTTC. Its protein is CASSVATVNEQFF. The chain carries TRBV2 and TRBJ2-1; the D is unclear. The V end was cut by 4 bases, the J end by 6 bases, with 10 bases between. CDR3 length equals 13 residues. Germline CDR1 reads SNHLY; CDR2 reads FYNNEI. Drawing the rest from reference TRBV2 and TRBJ2-1, the complete variable domain is EPEVTQTPSHQVTQMGQEVILRCVPISNHLYFYWYRQILGQKVEFLVSFYNNEISEKSEIFDDQFSVERPDGSNFTLKIRSTKLEDSAMYFCASSVATVNEQFFGPGTRLTVL.

This rearrangement joins TRBV6-5 to TRBJ2-7; D perhaps matches TRBD2 (5 bases). Germline assignment: CDR1 MNHEY and CDR2 SVGAGI. V shed 7 bases and J shed 1 base, with 11 bases lying between them. The CDR3 consists of 13 residues. The DNA for the CDR3 is TGTGCCAGCAAACTGCCGGGGTCCTACGAGCAGTACTTC. It yields the protein CASKLPGSYEQYF.

This clone occurred once. The V call is TRBV28, the J call TRBJ2-7; possibly TRBD1 for D (5 bases). CDR3 size: 14 residues. Trimming left V 3 bases short and J 0 bases short, with 9 bases between. The V gene's germline CDR1 is MDHEN and CDR2 SYDVKM. The CDR3, as DNA: TGTGCCAGCAGTTTGGGGCAGATCTCCTACGAGCAGTACTTC. It encodes CASSLGQISYEQYF. Full variable domain (missing parts from reference TRBV28 and TRBJ2-7): DVKVTQSSRYLVKRTGEKVFLECVQDMDHENMFWYRQDPGLGLRLIYFSYDVKMKEKGDIPEGYSVSREKKERFSLILESASTNQTSMYLCASSLGQISYEQYFGPGTRLTVT.

The chain links TRBV7-2 to TRBJ2-7, with a possible D match to TRBD2 (6 bases). The CDR3 sequence is 16 residues long. Per germline, CDR1 SGHTA and CDR2 FQGNSA. V lost 6 bases and J 0 bases, leaving 18 bases between the germline ends. Written as DNA, the CDR3 is TGTGCCAGCAGTTTAAGGGTAGCGGCCCGCTCCTACGAGCAGTACTTC. Protein product: CASSLRVAARSYEQYF.

V and J are TRBV2 and TRBJ2-7, with TRBD1 matching 8 bases. Germline CDR1 is SNHLY and CDR2 is FYNNEI. The CDR3 loop spans 14 amino acids. V was pared by 4 bases and J by 0 bases, with 2 bases of the junction left unmatched. The CDR3 coding sequence is TGTGCCAGCAGTGGGGACAGGAGCTCCTACGAGCAGTACTTC. Protein: CASSGDRSSYEQYF.

V gene TRBV2 combines with J gene TRBJ1-5; 7 nucleotides match TRBD1. CDR3 length: 15 residues. V gave up 6 bases and J gave up 4 bases; unmatched junction bases: 9. Germline V gene data show CDR1 as SNHLY and CDR2 as FYNNEI. CDR3 DNA: TGTGCCAGCAGATCAAGGCCAGGGGGAAATCAGCCCCAGCATTTT. Translation: CASRSRPGGNQPQHF.

The DNA for the CDR3 is TGTGCCAGTAGTGCTCCGGACAGGGAAGAGGAAAAACTGTTTTTT. Amino acids: CASSAPDREEEKLFF. This chain links TRBV19 with TRBJ1-4, with 8 bases aligning to TRBD1. CDR3 length: 15 residues. J lost 8 bases, V lost 5 bases, and 10 bases had no gene match. Germline CDR1 reads LNHDA; CDR2 reads SQIVND (reference sequence).